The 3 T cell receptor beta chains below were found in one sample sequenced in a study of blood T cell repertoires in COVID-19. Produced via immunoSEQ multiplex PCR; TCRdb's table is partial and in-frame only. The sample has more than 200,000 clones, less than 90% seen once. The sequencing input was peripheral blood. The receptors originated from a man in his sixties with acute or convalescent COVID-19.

The CDR3 nucleotides are TGTGCCAGCAGCTTAGCGGCGGAATCTAACTATGGCTACACCTTC. Its protein is CASSLAAESNYGYTF. The rearrangement joins TRBV7-2 to TRBJ1-2; D unresolved. The V gene lost 0 bases and the J gene lost 0 bases, with 8 bases spanning the gap. CDR1 is SGHTA, CDR2 FQGNSA, per germline. The CDR3 is made up of 15 amino acids.

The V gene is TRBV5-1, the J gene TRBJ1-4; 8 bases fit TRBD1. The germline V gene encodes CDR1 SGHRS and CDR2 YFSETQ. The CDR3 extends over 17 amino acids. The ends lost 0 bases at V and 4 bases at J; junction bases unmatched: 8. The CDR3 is CASSLGQGRLSNEKLFF. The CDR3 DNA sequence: TGCGCCAGCAGCTTGGGACAGGGGCGGTTAAGTAATGAAAAACTGTTTTTT.

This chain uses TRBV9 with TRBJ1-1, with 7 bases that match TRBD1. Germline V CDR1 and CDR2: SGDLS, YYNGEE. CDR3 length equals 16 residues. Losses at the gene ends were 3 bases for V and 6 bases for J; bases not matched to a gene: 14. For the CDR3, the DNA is TGTGCCAGCAGCGCCGGACTGACAGGGAGAGGGGCTGAAGCTTTCTTT. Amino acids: CASSAGLTGRGAEAFF.